This T cell receptor beta chain is from a study of T cells after yellow fever vaccination. For the study at large: Fractions low in cell number were prepared with SMART-Seq v4 Ultra Low Input.

The CDR3 runs 17 residues. Looked up from germline, CDR1 is SGHRS and CDR2 is YFSETQ. The junction had 8 bases not matched to a gene; V was cut back by 1 base and J by 0 bases. Study-wide points: Among primary-vaccination clones, most reappeared after the booster, at roughly 96% for CD4 and approximately 90% for CD8.

Researchers made TCR cDNA using 5'RACE template switching, and this step added a universal primer site and UMIs. TCRdb independently ran MiXCR on the 5' RACE reads; one entry per CDR3 protein. The profile shows 400,000 to 650,000 distinct CDR3 sequences, just over 20% of them singletons. This clonotype has more than one count but fewer than ten. Its antigen is unknown. The clonotype originates from a man aged 18 to 29 who received the YFV17D yellow fever vaccine. The sample consisted of PBMCs, taken less than 25 days after the first yellow fever vaccination. The chain employs TRBV5-1 and TRBJ2-3, with 7 bases identical to TRBD2. CDR3 residues: CASSLSASGASTDTQYF. CDR3 nucleotide sequence: TGCGCCAGCAGCTTGTCAGCTAGCGGCGCAAGCACAGATACGCAGTATTTT.